This record looks at one TCR beta chain sequence and its context. This record comes from a study of technical replicates of blood from a handful of donors. Profiling relied on immunoSEQ multiplex PCR, and the TCRdb table lists in-frame clones only, not all of them. In the table there are roughly 100,000 clones, 90% to 97% of which are singletons. This CDR3 contains 15 residues. In germline, CDR1 is MNHNS, CDR2 SASEGT. The V and J ends lost 3 bases and 7 bases respectively, with 15 bases between them. V is TRBV6-1 and J is TRBJ1-4; weak D call: TRBD1 (5 bases). Sequencing was done on a sample of T cells isolated from PBMCs. This TCR was recovered from a human donor in good health. In nucleotides, the CDR3 is TGTGCCAGCAGTGACTGGGGCGGCACGGGTGAAAAACTGTTTTTT. Translating it yields CASSDWGGTGEKLFF.